The 32 T cell receptor beta chains reported below all come from one sample, sequenced in a study of blood T cell repertoires in COVID-19. Clones were read by immunoSEQ multiplex PCR, and TCRdb kept only the in-frame ones, dropping some. The data hold approximately 140,000 clones, with approximately 90% observed a single time. Material for sequencing was peripheral blood. These receptors all stem from a man aged 45 to 65 with active or convalescent COVID-19.

The chain couples TRBV2 to TRBJ2-7, with 7 positions matching TRBD2. In germline, CDR1 is SNHLY, CDR2 FYNNEI. V gave up 10 bases and J gave up 3 bases; unmatched junction bases: 12. The CDR3 is 14 amino acids. For the CDR3, the DNA is TGTGCCACCGCGGTCCAGCGGGGTATCTACGAGCAGTACTTC. Protein sequence: CATAVQRGIYEQYF.

J is TRBJ1-4 and V is TRBV9; the D gene is possibly TRBD1 (5 bases). Trimming cost V 4 bases and J 8 bases, with 15 bases left between them. The CDR3 runs 14 residues. The germline CDR1 and CDR2 sequences are SGDLS and YYNGEE. DNA for the CDR3: TGTGCCAGCAGCTTAAGGGGTGGCTCCGAAAAACTGTTTTTT. Protein product: CASSLRGGSEKLFF.

This sequence joins TRBV9 and TRBJ2-7, with 8 positions matching TRBD1. The junction had 5 bases not matched to a gene; V was cut back by 3 bases and J by 0 bases. Germline V lookup: CDR1 SGDLS, CDR2 YYNGEE. The CDR3 length is 15 residues. CDR3 sequence reads: CASSAEDRGSYEQYF. The CDR3 DNA is TGTGCCAGCAGCGCCGAAGACAGGGGCTCCTACGAGCAGTACTTC.

The V gene is TRBV28, the J gene TRBJ2-3, with a possible D match to TRBD2 (6 bases). V lost 10 bases and J lost 6, with 20 bases in between. Germline V gives CDR1 MDHEN, CDR2 SYDVKM. The CDR3 consists of 14 residues. The CDR3 loop is CATGGTGVADTQYF. The CDR3 nucleotides are TGTGCCACTGGAGGTACGGGAGTGGCGGATACGCAGTATTTT.

The chain is built from TRBV2 and TRBJ1-4; 9 nucleotides align to TRBD1. The J segment lost 6 bases and the V segment lost 7 bases, leaving 6 bases of the junction unmatched. Germline assignment: CDR1 SNHLY and CDR2 FYNNEI. The CDR3 is 14 amino acids. CDR3 bases: TGTGCCAGCACTAACCGGGACAGGGATGAAAAACTGTTTTTT. Translation: CASTNRDRDEKLFF. The variable domain in full, with the rest retrieved from reference TRBV2 and TRBJ1-4, is EPEVTQTPSHQVTQMGQEVILRCVPISNHLYFYWYRQILGQKVEFLVSFYNNEISEKSEIFDDQFSVERPDGSNFTLKIRSTKLEDSAMYFCASTNRDRDEKLFFGSGTQLSVL.

The J gene is TRBJ1-5, the V gene TRBV27; D is unresolved. The germline CDR1 and CDR2 sequences are MNHEY and SMNVEV (reference sequence). The CDR3 extends over 14 amino acids. The V end lost 7 bases, the J end lost 2 bases, and 12 bases lay between the germline ends. In nucleotides, the CDR3 is TGTGCCAGCACCGTGGGCGGGGGCAATCAGCCCCAGCATTTT. This sequence encodes CASTVGGGNQPQHF.

V usage is TRBV6-5 and J usage is TRBJ2-7; TRBD1 is a possible D gene (5 bases). The CDR3 is 14 amino acids. Germline V gene data show CDR1 as MNHEY and CDR2 as SVGAGI. The V end was cut by 6 bases, the J end by 3 bases, with 15 bases between. As DNA, the CDR3 is TGTGCCAGCAGCTTAGACAGTGGGATCTACGAGCAGTACTTC. Translating it yields CASSLDSGIYEQYF.

This chain links TRBV5-6 with TRBJ1-4; 12 positions agree with TRBD1. CDR1 is SGHDT and CDR2 is YYEEEE in the germline V gene. V lost 4 bases and J lost 3; bases outside the gene matches: 7. The CDR3 is made up of 17 amino acids. The CDR3 region is CASSAGDRGLSNEKLFF. DNA for the CDR3: TGTGCCAGCAGCGCCGGGGACAGGGGGCTTTCTAATGAAAAACTGTTTTTT.

The gene calls are TRBV4-1 and TRBJ2-7, with 10 bases lining up with TRBD2. CDR3 size: 20 residues. Trimming at V came to 1 base and at J to 6 bases, leaving 21 bases not matched to a gene. Per the germline V gene, CDR1 is MGHRA and CDR2 is YSYEKL. The CDR3 DNA is TGCGCCAGCAGCCAAGCGATTGGGGGATATCTAGCGGGAGAATCCGTCGAGCAGTACTTC. It yields the protein CASSQAIGGYLAGESVEQYF.

The V call is TRBV4-1, the J call TRBJ2-1, with 11 bases fitting TRBD2. The germline CDR1 and CDR2 sequences are MGHRA and YSYEKL. The CDR3 sequence is 18 residues long. V shed 0 bases and J 2 bases; nucleotides not matched to a gene: 6. The CDR3 reads CASSQDPSGGSPYNEQFF. Written as DNA, the CDR3 is TGCGCCAGCAGCCAAGACCCTAGCGGGGGGTCTCCCTACAATGAGCAGTTCTTC.

This CDR3 reads CASSPSPQITGELFF. The CDR3 DNA sequence: TGCGCCAGCAGCCCGAGTCCCCAAATCACCGGGGAGCTGTTTTTT. This chain joins TRBV4-3 and TRBJ2-2; D unresolved. Per germline, CDR1 LGHNA and CDR2 YSLEER. The V end lost 4 bases, the J end lost 4 bases, and 13 bases lay between the germline ends. The CDR3 has 15 residues.

Details on this clone: The junction does not match germline at one end; this may be a read error. The chain couples TRBV5-5 to TRBJ1-2; 8 bases align to TRBD1. CDR1 and CDR2 from the germline V gene are SGHKS and YYEKEE (reference sequence). There are 13 residues in the CDR3. DNA for the CDR3: TGTGCCAGCAGCACAACCACAGGGGGAGTTTTGGACTTC. Amino acids: CASSTTTGGVLDF.

The J gene is TRBJ2-5, the V gene TRBV29-1; 8 nucleotides line up with TRBD2. Trimming removed 1 base from V and 5 bases from J; junction bases left unmatched: 3. There are 13 residues in the CDR3. Germline V CDR1 and CDR2: SQVTM, ANQGSEA. As DNA, the CDR3 is TGCAGCGTTGAAGGGACTAGCCACGAGACCCAGTACTTC. Protein product: CSVEGTSHETQYF.

The rearrangement links TRBV4-2 to TRBJ1-6; unclear D gene. The germline V gene encodes CDR1 LGHNA and CDR2 YNFKEQ. This CDR3 has 14 amino acids. V dropped 1 base and J dropped 7 bases, with 8 bases sitting between them. CDR3 DNA sequence: TGTGCCAGCAGCCAAGGAAGCGAGAATTCACCCCTCCACTTT. Translation: CASSQGSENSPLHF.

This CDR3 is CASSLAGVNTGELFF. The CDR3 DNA sequence: TGTGCCAGCAGTTTAGCGGGGGTGAACACCGGGGAGCTGTTTTTT. The rearrangement uses TRBV2 and TRBJ2-2, with 9 bases aligning to TRBD2. The germline V gene has CDR1 SNHLY and CDR2 FYNNEI. The CDR3 has 15 residues. V trimming: 5 bases; J trimming: 1 base; junction bases outside the gene matches: 2.

In DNA form, the CDR3 reads TGCGCCAGCAGCTTGGTTCAGGGGCTAAACACCGGGGAGCTGTTTTTT. Encoded protein: CASSLVQGLNTGELFF. The rearrangement uses TRBV5-1 and TRBJ2-2; perhaps TRBD1 as D (6 bases). This CDR3 spans 16 amino acids. Trimming left V 0 bases short and J 2 bases short, with 11 bases between. Germline CDR1 SGHRS, CDR2 YFSETQ.

The V call is TRBV9, the J call TRBJ2-7; 9 bases fit TRBD2. V was pared by 0 bases and J by 3 bases, with 7 bases of the junction left unmatched. Germline V gene sequence: CDR1 SGDLS, CDR2 YYNGEE. The CDR3 consists of 16 residues. CDR3 protein: CASSVGRLAVNYEQYF. CDR3 nucleotides: TGTGCCAGCAGCGTAGGTCGACTAGCGGTTAACTACGAGCAGTACTTC.

The chain employs TRBV19 and TRBJ2-1; no reliable D call. Per germline, CDR1 LNHDA and CDR2 SQIVND (reference sequence). This CDR3 region has 13 residues. Deletions cut 6 bases from V and 6 bases from J, with 12 bases between. This CDR3 reads CASSPQHGNEQFF. CDR3 in DNA: TGTGCCAGTAGCCCCCAACATGGCAATGAGCAGTTCTTC.

This chain uses TRBV6-6 with TRBJ2-5; 8 bases are shared with TRBD1. Germline V gene sequence: CDR1 MNHNY, CDR2 SVGAGI (reference sequence). After removal of 6 bases from V and 4 bases from J, the junction contained 4 bases not matched to a gene. This CDR3 contains 13 residues. The CDR3 DNA sequence: TGTGCCAGCAGAAGAGGACAGGGAGAGACCCAGTACTTC. Amino acid sequence: CASRRGQGETQYF.

The chain joins TRBV28 to TRBJ1-2; D not resolved. This CDR3 contains 13 residues. V was shortened by 6 bases and J by 8 bases, with 16 bases between the two germline ends. In germline, CDR1 is MDHEN, CDR2 SYDVKM. Here the CDR3 reads CASRDSRKWGYTF. CDR3 in DNA: TGTGCCAGCAGAGACTCGAGGAAGTGGGGCTACACCTTC.

This chain joins TRBV30 and TRBJ2-1; the D gene is possibly TRBD1 (5 bases). V was cut by 8 bases and J by 2 bases, with 16 bases left in between. This CDR3 has 14 amino acids. Germline V gene lookup returns CDR1 GTSNPN and CDR2 SVGIG (reference sequence). The CDR3 sequence is CARKRGSTYNEQFF. In DNA form, the CDR3 reads TGTGCCCGCAAAAGGGGAAGCACCTACAATGAGCAGTTCTTC. The variable domain in full, completed from reference TRBV30 and TRBJ2-1, reads SQTIHQWPATLVQPVGSPLSLECTVEGTSNPNLYWYRQAAGRGLQLLFYSVGIGQISSEVPQNLSASRPQDRQFILSSKKLLLSDSGFYLCARKRGSTYNEQFFGPGTRLTVL.

The rearrangement joins TRBV5-8 to TRBJ1-1, with 9 positions matching TRBD1. This CDR3 contains 15 residues. Trimming removed 2 bases from V and 4 bases from J; junction bases left unmatched: 6. Looked up from germline, CDR1 is SGHTS and CDR2 is YDEGEE. The DNA of the CDR3 is TGTGCCAGCAGCTTCCAAAAGACAGGGGGCACTGAAGCTTTCTTT. Translated, it gives CASSFQKTGGTEAFF.

This clone appeared once. V and J are TRBV5-1 and TRBJ2-3, with D perhaps TRBD1 (6 bases). The CDR3 extends over 15 amino acids. Germline V gene data show CDR1 as SGHRS and CDR2 as YFSETQ. V lost 1 base and J 1 base, leaving 10 bases between the germline ends. CDR3 DNA: TGCGCCAGCAGCTTGCGACAGGACGGCACAGATACGCAGTATTTT. This gives the protein CASSLRQDGTDTQYF.

The chain employs TRBV2 and TRBJ1-5, with D perhaps matching TRBD1 (6 bases). Trimming removed 5 bases at V and 9 bases at J, with 11 bases between. CDR3 length: 12 residues. In germline, CDR1 is SNHLY, CDR2 FYNNEI. The CDR3 sequence: CASSQGLRPQHF. CDR3 sequence (DNA): TGTGCCAGCAGTCAGGGGCTTCGGCCCCAGCATTTT.

The chain links TRBV19 to TRBJ2-7, with no clear D. The CDR3 loop spans 14 amino acids. Between the trimmed V and J ends, which lost 3 bases and 0 bases, there was a span of 9 bases. Germline values: CDR1 LNHDA, CDR2 SQIVND (reference sequence). The CDR3 DNA is TGTGCCAGTAGTATCGGTGCTAACTCCTACGAGCAGTACTTC. This sequence encodes CASSIGANSYEQYF.

This clone was counted at least ten times. The chain uses TRBV24-1 and TRBJ2-7; D is ambiguous. Looked up from germline, CDR1 is KGHDR and CDR2 is SFDVKD. CDR3 size: 11 residues. V shed 3 bases and J shed 5 bases, with 4 bases lying between them. CDR3 sequence: CATSDLNEQYF. The CDR3 DNA is TGTGCCACCAGTGATCTTAACGAGCAGTACTTC.

The CDR3 DNA reads as TGCGCCAGCAGCTTGGGGACAGGGCGATCCTATAATTCACCCCTCCACTTT. Amino acid sequence: CASSLGTGRSYNSPLHF. This chain links TRBV5-1 with TRBJ1-6; 8 nucleotides align to TRBD1. With 0 bases clipped from V and 1 base from J, the junction kept 3 bases outside the gene matches. Germline V gene data show CDR1 as SGHRS and CDR2 as YFSETQ. The CDR3 spans 17 residues. Based on the CDR3 plus reference TRBV5-1 and TRBJ1-6, the full variable domain is KAGVTQTPRYLIKTRGQQVTLSCSPISGHRSVSWYQQTPGQGLQFLFEYFSETQRNKGNFPGRFSGRQFSNSRSEMNVSTLELGDSALYLCASSLGTGRSYNSPLHFGNGTRLTVT.

The chain uses TRBV19 and TRBJ2-7; 7 bases align to TRBD1. This CDR3 region has 15 residues. Germline V lookup: CDR1 LNHDA, CDR2 SQIVND (reference sequence). The J segment lost 7 bases and the V segment lost 2 bases, leaving 11 bases of the junction unmatched. CDR3 sequence (DNA): TGTGCCAGTAGTATAATTGGGACAGAGGGACGGGAGCAGTACTTC. The encoded protein is CASSIIGTEGREQYF.

This clone was seen a single time. The genes are TRBV6-5 and TRBJ2-7; 9 positions match TRBD2. From germline, CDR1 is MNHEY and CDR2 SVGAGI. Trimming removed 6 bases from V and 7 bases from J; junction bases left unmatched: 13. CDR3 length: 15 residues. DNA of the CDR3: TGTGCCAGCAGGCGTATTACGGGACTAGCCAATGAGCAGTACTTC. Its translation is CASRRITGLANEQYF.

The rearrangement uses TRBV2 and TRBJ2-1; the match to TRBD2 covers 9 bases. Germline V gives CDR1 SNHLY, CDR2 FYNNEI. The J segment lost 8 bases and the V segment lost 6 bases, leaving 14 bases of the junction unmatched. There are 16 residues in the CDR3. CDR3 sequence reads: CASRRPNSGSTYEQFF. The CDR3 DNA follows: TGTGCCAGCAGGAGACCGAATAGCGGGAGTACGTATGAGCAGTTCTTC. Full variable domain (missing parts from reference TRBV2 and TRBJ2-1): EPEVTQTPSHQVTQMGQEVILRCVPISNHLYFYWYRQILGQKVEFLVSFYNNEISEKSEIFDDQFSVERPDGSNFTLKIRSTKLEDSAMYFCASRRPNSGSTYEQFFGPGTRLTVL.

The CDR3 coding sequence is TGTGCCAGCAGCGTAGAAATGGGACTAGGGACAGATACGCAGTATTTT. This gives the protein CASSVEMGLGTDTQYF. The rearrangement joins TRBV9 to TRBJ2-3; 8 nucleotides align to TRBD2. The CDR3 runs 16 residues. CDR1 is SGDLS and CDR2 is YYNGEE in the germline V gene. The V and J ends lost 0 bases and 3 bases, in that order; junction bases with no gene match: 6. Complete variable domain (other parts from reference TRBV9 and TRBJ2-3): DSGVTQTPKHLITATGQRVTLRCSPRSGDLSVYWYQQSLDQGLQFLIQYYNGEERAKGNILERFSAQQFPDLHSELNLSSLELGDSALYFCASSVEMGLGTDTQYFGPGTRLTVL.

This clone appeared a few times. V is TRBV18 and J is TRBJ2-2; 7 bases are shared with TRBD2. V was clipped by 2 bases and J by 2 bases; unmatched bases: 2. The CDR3 covers 15 residues. Germline assignment: CDR1 KGHSH and CDR2 LQKENI. In DNA form, the CDR3 reads TGTGCCAGCTCACCAACGGGAGGAAACACCGGGGAGCTGTTTTTT. Translating it yields CASSPTGGNTGELFF.